One sample yielded the 28 T cell receptor beta chains listed below, sequenced in a study of read filtering for tumor transcriptome and immune sequencing. Molecular barcoded adaptors covering alpha/delta and beta/gamma chains were used on 400 ng RNA. TCRdb re-called the reads with MiXCR, one entry per CDR3 protein. The table lists about 62,000 distinct CDR3 sequences, approximately 18% of them singletons. What was sequenced was a population of CD138-negative cells sorted from bone marrow. All receptors come from a donor at least 40 years old with multiple myeloma.

This clonotype was observed many times. The chain uses TRBV29-1 and TRBJ2-4, with 11 bases identical to TRBD2. Germline trimming cut 0 bases from V and 4 bases from J; bases unmatched to any gene: 5. The CDR3 totals 16 residues. Germline CDR1 and CDR2: SQVTM and ANQGSEA. CDR3 sequence (DNA): TGCAGCGTTGAAGAACTAGCGGGAGTCGGTAAAAACATTCAGTACTTC. Its protein product is CSVEELAGVGKNIQYF.

In the case of this clonotype: This may be a read error: a much more frequent sequence differs by one nucleotide. The genes are TRBV30 and TRBJ1-1; D is possibly TRBD1 (5 bases). Germline lookup yields CDR1 GTSNPN and CDR2 SVGIG (reference sequence). The germline V and J ends were trimmed by 5 bases and 6 bases, with 16 bases remaining between them. The CDR3 runs 13 residues. The CDR3 here is CAWERWGGSEAFF. DNA for the CDR3: TGTGCCTGGGAGCGCTGGGGGGGGTCTGAAGCTTTCTTT.

This clonotype was observed a handful of times. This rearrangement joins TRBV12-3 or TRBV12-4 to TRBJ1-1, with a possible D match to TRBD1 (5 bases). The CDR3 loop spans 14 amino acids. Trimming removed 0 bases from V and 7 bases from J, with 12 bases in between. DNA for the CDR3: TGTGCCAGCAGTTTAGCGCAGGGAGACATTGAAGCTTTCTTT. Its protein is CASSLAQGDIEAFF.

This clonotype was counted ten times or more. CDR3 sequence (DNA): TGTGCCACCAGTGATTCTAAACAGCCCCAGCATTTT. Protein: CATSDSKQPQHF. V usage is TRBV24-1 and J usage is TRBJ1-5, with D uncertain. Trimming took off 2 bases at V and 7 bases at J, with 5 bases between the two ends. The CDR3 length is 12 residues. Germline V gives CDR1 KGHDR, CDR2 SFDVKD.

Concerning this clonotype itself: This is likely an artifact of a read error, given a far larger clone one base away. The chain carries TRBV6-2 or TRBV6-3 and TRBJ2-2; D perhaps matches TRBD2 (5 bases). In germline, CDR1 is MNHEY, CDR2 SVGEGT. The CDR3 extends over 16 amino acids. CDR3 amino acids: CASSYLRLSLAGELLF. The DNA for the CDR3 is TGTGCCAGCAGTTACTTGAGACTGAGCCTGGCCGGGGAGCTGCTTTTT.

About this clonotype itself: A read error is possible here, since a much larger clone lies one base away. As the CDR3 is not closed by the conserved phenylalanine or tryptophan, this likely results from a read error. The chain links TRBV6-5 to TRBJ2-3; D unclear. The CDR3 runs 11 residues. Germline CDR1 reads MNHEY; CDR2 reads SVGAGI. Trimming left V 7 bases short and J 4 bases short, with 6 bases between. The CDR3 DNA sequence: TGTGCCAGCAAACGGGCAGATACGCAGTATTTA. This gives the protein CASKRADTQYL.

Details on this clonotype: Since a much larger clone is just one base distant, this may be a read error. The chain employs TRBV6-6 and TRBJ2-1; TRBD2 agrees at 13 bases. V gave up 5 bases and J gave up 4 bases; unmatched junction bases: 8. The CDR3 length is 17 residues. The germline gives CDR1 MNHNY, CDR2 SVGAGI (reference sequence). The CDR3 region is CASSPTSGGVWYNEQFF. CDR3 coding DNA: TGTGCCAGCAGTCCTACTAGCGGGGGGGTCTGGTACAATGAGCAGTTCTTC.

In this sample, this clonotype turned up once. It may be a read error: a sequence one base away is much more abundant. The gene calls are TRBV5-1 and TRBJ2-3, with 13 bases aligning to TRBD2. Germline V gives CDR1 SGHRS, CDR2 YFSETQ. This CDR3 contains 18 residues. The CDR3 loop reads CASSLGLHTSGRADTQCF. DNA for the CDR3: TGCGCCAGCAGCTTGGGGCTGCATACTAGCGGGAGGGCCGATACGCAGTGTTTT.

This clonotype was detected ten times or more. The CDR3 DNA reads as TGCGCCAGCAGCCAAGATCCCGGGACAGTCACCTACGAGCAGTACTTC. It yields the protein CASSQDPGTVTYEQYF. The chain recombines TRBV4-1 with TRBJ2-7, with TRBD1 identical over 7 bases. The CDR3 is 16 residues long. From germline, CDR1 is MGHRA and CDR2 YSYEKL. V trimming: 0 bases; J trimming: 2 bases; junction bases outside the gene matches: 7.

The gene calls are TRBV23-1 and TRBJ1-2, with 11 bases fitting TRBD1. TRBV23-1 is an ORF, with its function uncertain. CDR3 length equals 14 residues. Unmatched junction bases numbered 3, after V lost 6 bases and J lost 3 bases. CDR3 DNA sequence: TGCGCCAGCAGAGGACAGGGGGCGGACTATGGCTACACCTTC. The encoded protein is CASRGQGADYGYTF.

The chain recombines TRBV29-1 with TRBJ1-5, with D hard to call. The germline V gene encodes CDR1 SQVTM and CDR2 ANQGSEA. CDR3 length: 13 amino acids. The CDR3 DNA follows: TGCAGTACCGCGGTAGCTATTGATCAGCCCCAGCATTTT. It encodes CSTAVAIDQPQHF.

There are many counts of this clonotype. The gene calls are TRBV27 and TRBJ2-5; 8 bases line up with TRBD1. CDR1 MNHEY and CDR2 SMNVEV come from the germline V gene (reference sequence). V was clipped by 0 bases and J by 3 bases; unmatched bases: 3. The length of the CDR3 is 15 residues. CDR3 in DNA: TGTGCCAGCAGTTTATCGGCAGGGGGCGAAGAGACCCAGTACTTC. Translated, it gives CASSLSAGGEETQYF.

This clonotype has a count of ten or more. This rearrangement joins TRBV5-1 to TRBJ1-5; TRBD1 matches at 9 bases. The germline V gene has CDR1 SGHRS and CDR2 YFSETQ. V lost 2 bases and J lost 6; bases outside the gene matches: 6. The CDR3 consists of 15 residues. CDR3 sequence reads: CASSFSGQGSQPQHF. The CDR3 coding sequence is TGCGCCAGCAGCTTCTCGGGACAGGGTTCTCAGCCCCAGCATTTT.

The sample holds many counts of this clonotype. CDR3 amino acids: CASSQARNTGELFF. In nucleotides, the CDR3 is TGTGCCAGCAGCCAGGCCAGGAACACCGGGGAGCTGTTTTTT. The V call is TRBV14, the J call TRBJ2-2; D is ambiguous. Looked up from germline, CDR1 is SGHDN and CDR2 is FVKESK. This CDR3 has 14 residues. V was trimmed by 3 bases and J by 1 base, leaving 6 bases between them.

This clonotype was seen repeatedly, ten times or more. The rearrangement joins TRBV19 to TRBJ1-5, with D tentatively TRBD1 (6 bases). Germline V gene sequence: CDR1 LNHDA, CDR2 SQIVND (reference sequence). This CDR3 spans 13 amino acids. V was cut by 8 bases and J by 6 bases, with 14 bases left in between. The CDR3 sequence is CASAIGGAQPQHF. CDR3 coding DNA: TGTGCCAGTGCGATTGGGGGGGCTCAGCCCCAGCATTTT.

In this sample, this clonotype turned up many times. The rearrangement uses TRBV7-8 and TRBJ1-1; no definite D call. V was cut by 5 bases and J by 0 bases, with 16 bases left in between. This CDR3 spans 16 amino acids. The V gene's germline CDR1 is SGHVS and CDR2 FQNEAQ. The CDR3 sequence is CASSPLSGSMNTEAFF. In nucleotides, the CDR3 is TGTGCCAGCAGCCCATTGTCCGGGTCCATGAACACTGAAGCTTTCTTT.

In this sample, this clonotype turned up many times. The genes are TRBV20-1 and TRBJ2-5; 9 nucleotides line up with TRBD1. The CDR3 consists of 14 residues. The V segment lost 4 bases and the J segment 4 bases; nucleotides outside the gene matches: 7. Germline CDR1 DFQATT, CDR2 SNEGSKA (reference sequence). CDR3 DNA: TGCAGTGCTACGGGACAGGGAAGGGGAGAGACCCAGTACTTC. Its protein is CSATGQGRGETQYF.

This clonotype appeared many times. The J gene is TRBJ2-5, the V gene TRBV11-3; TRBD2 is a possible D gene (7 bases). V shed 5 bases and J shed 1 base, with 14 bases lying between them. Per the germline V gene, CDR1 is SGHNT and CDR2 is YENEEA. The CDR3 covers 15 residues. The CDR3 loop reads CASSPGGPRQETQYF. The CDR3 DNA is TGTGCCAGCAGCCCCGGGGGGCCCCGCCAAGAGACCCAGTACTTC.

Notes on this clonotype: A read error is the likely source, as a far larger clone sits one nucleotide away. The chain combines TRBV7-2 with TRBJ2-1; 8 nucleotides line up with TRBD1. Germline assignment: CDR1 SGHTA and CDR2 FQGNSA. There are 15 residues in the CDR3. Unmatched junction bases numbered 12, after V lost 11 bases and J lost 3 bases. DNA for the CDR3: TGTGCCGGCACGAAAGACAGGGGACTCTACAATGAGCAGTTCTTC. Protein sequence: CAGTKDRGLYNEQFF.

This clonotype was observed many times. This rearrangement joins TRBV20-1 to TRBJ2-5, with D perhaps TRBD1 or TRBD2 (7 bases each). The ends were cut back, 6 bases at V and 5 bases at J, with 16 bases in the middle. This CDR3 comprises 13 residues. Germline V gene lookup returns CDR1 DFQATT and CDR2 SNEGSKA (reference sequence). CDR3 amino acids: CSAWEGAGETQYF. The CDR3 DNA reads as TGCAGTGCATGGGAGGGGGCGGGTGAGACCCAGTACTTC.

This clonotype has at least ten counts. CDR3 nucleotides: TGTGCCAGCAGCAAAGCTAGACCCGGGGACAGGGGACCGAATCAGCCCCAGCATTTT. Its protein is CASSKARPGDRGPNQPQHF. The chain is built from TRBV21-1 and TRBJ1-5; the table's D call TRBD1 went unverified against the DNA. TRBV21-1 corresponds to a pseudogene. CDR3 length: 19 amino acids.

The V and J genes are TRBV6-5 and TRBJ1-1, with D hard to call. The CDR3 runs to 15 residues. From germline, CDR1 is MNHEY and CDR2 SVGAGI. Trimming shortened V by 4 bases and J by 0 bases, and 12 bases separated the two germline ends. CDR3 DNA sequence: TGTGCCAGCAGTTGCTCGAGAGGGATGAACACTGAAGCTTTCTTT. Its translation: CASSCSRGMNTEAFF.

This clonotype was found many times. The chain uses TRBV20-1 and TRBJ2-3, with D perhaps matching TRBD1 (5 bases). The germline V gene encodes CDR1 DFQATT and CDR2 SNEGSKA (reference sequence). Trimming removed 2 bases from V and 1 base from J, with 13 bases in between. CDR3 length: 15 residues. CDR3 residues: CSARRALGGTDTQYF. CDR3 in DNA: TGCAGTGCTAGAAGAGCCCTAGGGGGCACAGATACGCAGTATTTT.

About this clonotype itself: One end of the junction varies from germline; a read error may be responsible. CDR3 amino acids: CASRIRQSQETQHF. The CDR3 bases are TGTGCCAGCAGGATCCGACAGTCCCAAGAGACCCAGCACTTC. The rearrangement joins TRBV28 to TRBJ2-5; a weak D match, TRBD1 (5 bases). Germline CDR1 MDHEN, CDR2 SYDVKM. This CDR3 comprises 14 residues.

Regarding this clonotype: This sequence may be a read error, since a much larger clone differs from it by one base. The V call is TRBV20-1, the J call TRBJ2-2; no clear D gene. The CDR3 contains 12 residues. Germline CDR1 and CDR2: DFQATT and SNEGSKA (reference sequence). V was shortened by 3 bases and J by 6 bases, with 8 bases between the two germline ends. For the CDR3, the DNA is TGCAGTGCTAGTAAGGGCTCCGGGGAGCTGTTTTTT. Its translation: CSASKGSGELFF.

This chain uses TRBV7-9 with TRBJ2-7, with 10 bases lining up with TRBD1. Germline V gives CDR1 SEHNR, CDR2 FQNEAQ (reference sequence). There are 14 residues in the CDR3. The V gene end was trimmed by 5 bases and the J gene end by 2 bases; junction bases not matched to a gene: 3. The CDR3 region is CASSRGQGAYEQYF. Here the CDR3 DNA reads TGTGCCAGCAGCCGCGGACAGGGGGCCTACGAGCAGTACTTC. Looking up the rest from reference TRBV7-9 and TRBJ2-7 gives the full variable domain: DTGVSQNPRHKITKRGQNVTFRCDPISEHNRLYWYRQTLGQGPEFLTYFQNEAQLEKSRLLSDRFSAERPKGSFSTLEIQRTEQGDSAMYLCASSRGQGAYEQYFGPGTRLTVT.

This clonotype was seen only a few times. This chain connects TRBV18 to TRBJ2-1; 11 bases align to TRBD2. V lost 0 bases, J lost 7 bases, and 2 bases stayed unmatched. CDR1 is KGHSH and CDR2 is LQKENI in the germline V gene. The CDR3 sequence is 15 residues long. CDR3 residues: CASSPPPSGRNEQFF. In DNA form, the CDR3 reads TGTGCCAGCTCACCACCTCCTAGCGGGAGGAATGAGCAGTTCTTC.

To note about this clonotype: A much larger clone lies one base from this, so it may be a read error. The chain links TRBV29-1 to TRBJ2-5; 11 nucleotides agree with TRBD2. Germline V gene sequence: CDR1 SQVTM, CDR2 ANQGSEA. The CDR3 extends over 13 amino acids. The CDR3: CSVGTSGQESQYF. The CDR3 DNA is TGCAGCGTGGGGACTAGCGGCCAAGAGTCCCAGTACTTC.